Included here is one TCR beta chain sequence, with context. The sample comes from a study of technical replicates of blood from a handful of donors. Germline trimming cut 0 bases from V and 4 bases from J; bases unmatched to any gene: 6. The CDR3 is made up of 16 amino acids. Germline CDR1 is LGHNA and CDR2 is YSLEER. Sequencing was performed with immunoSEQ multiplex PCR; in TCRdb, only in-frame clones are kept and a portion is missing. In the table there are about 80,000 clones, about 86% of which are singletons. Sequencing used PBMCs. The chain combines TRBV4-3 with TRBJ2-7; 10 nucleotides match TRBD2. The sequence came from a human donor in good health. Some clones in this sample may be carry-over from other donors' samples. Here the CDR3 reads CASSQDGASGGYEQYF. For the CDR3, the DNA is TGCGCCAGCAGCCAAGATGGGGCTAGCGGGGGTTACGAGCAGTACTTC.